One sample yielded the 31 T cell receptor beta chains listed below, sequenced in a study of T-cell reconstitution after alpha-beta-depleted transplantation in children. It was with unique molecular identifiers that the TCRbeta library was prepared. Each CDR3 protein gets one entry after TCRdb re-called the PCR reads with MiXCR. In the table there are around 450,000 distinct CDR3 sequences, 43% of which are singletons. The sequenced sample was PBMCs, obtained before TCRalphabeta/CD19-depleted stem cell transplant. The receptors were sampled from a girl aged 2 to 10 with aplastic anemia, due to receive a stem cell transplant.

This clonotype is a singleton in its sample. J is TRBJ1-1 and V is TRBV29-1, with D possibly being TRBD1 (6 bases). Trimming cost V 1 base and J 2 bases, with 17 bases left between them. The germline CDR1 and CDR2 sequences are SQVTM and ANQGSEA. The CDR3 has 16 residues. In DNA, the CDR3 is TGCAGCGTTGAAGCCGGGGGACGGGACATTAACACTGAAGCTTTCTTT. The encoded protein is CSVEAGGRDINTEAFF.

The chain couples TRBV4-1 to TRBJ2-7; TRBD1 is a possible D gene (6 bases). The CDR3 is 14 amino acids. CDR1 MGHRA and CDR2 YSYEKL come from the germline V gene. The germline V and J ends were trimmed by 1 base and 3 bases, with 10 bases remaining between them. This chain's CDR3 is CASSQVTGVYEQYF. The DNA for the CDR3 is TGCGCCAGCAGCCAAGTGACAGGAGTCTACGAGCAGTACTTC.

The chain carries TRBV2 and TRBJ2-7, with a weak D call TRBD2 (5 bases). This CDR3 comprises 18 residues. Trimming cost V 3 bases and J 3 bases, with 24 bases left between them. The germline CDR1 and CDR2 sequences are SNHLY and FYNNEI. The CDR3 region is CASSEGFRGDGPNYEQYF. CDR3 in DNA: TGTGCCAGCAGTGAGGGATTTCGGGGAGACGGCCCTAACTACGAGCAGTACTTC.

This clonotype has a count of ten or more. V gene TRBV12-3 or TRBV12-4 combines with J gene TRBJ2-6; D unresolved. This CDR3 is 14 amino acids long. V was clipped by 7 bases and J by 0 bases, with 7 bases between them. CDR3 DNA: TGTGCCAGCAACCAGCCCTCTGGGGCCAACGTCCTGACTTTC. It codes for CASNQPSGANVLTF.

This clonotype was seen ten or more times. The chain links TRBV3-1 to TRBJ2-1; the match to TRBD2 covers 14 bases. CDR1 and CDR2 (germline): LGHDT, YNNKEL (reference sequence). V dropped 4 bases and J dropped 7; count of bases not matched to a gene: 6. The CDR3 is made up of 16 amino acids. The CDR3 here is CASSLGTSGSQNEQFF. The CDR3 bases are TGTGCCAGCAGCCTTGGGACTAGCGGGAGTCAGAATGAGCAGTTCTTC.

This clonotype was detected ten times or more. The chain uses TRBV5-1 and TRBJ1-2, with D perhaps TRBD1 (5 bases). The CDR3 runs 15 residues. V was shortened by 5 bases and J by 4 bases, with 18 bases between the two germline ends. Germline V gene lookup returns CDR1 SGHRS and CDR2 YFSETQ. CDR3 DNA sequence: TGCGCCAGCAGGTCGGACATGCAGGGAGGCTATGGCTACACCTTC. As protein: CASRSDMQGGYGYTF.

On this clonotype itself: Its ends do not fully match the called genes, so a read error is possible. The V gene is TRBV3-1, the J gene TRBJ2-5; D possibly corresponds to TRBD2 (6 bases). The germline gives CDR1 LGHDT, CDR2 YNNKEL (reference sequence). The CDR3 sequence is 11 residues long. The CDR3 region has the DNA TGTGCCAGCAGCCACGGAGGGTCCCAGCACTTC. This codes for CASSHGGSQHF.

This clonotype was counted many times. The chain links TRBV4-3 to TRBJ2-1; D remains unclear. CDR1 is LGHNA, CDR2 YSLEER, per germline. Between the trimmed V and J ends, which lost 0 bases and 10 bases, there was a span of 10 bases. The CDR3 is 13 amino acids. The CDR3 here is CASSQDSAVEQFF. The DNA of the CDR3 is TGCGCCAGCAGCCAAGATTCGGCAGTCGAGCAGTTCTTC.

V and J are TRBV27 and TRBJ1-1; 9 positions agree with TRBD1. This CDR3 is built from 16 residues. V lost 6 bases and J lost 5; bases outside the gene matches: 13. The germline V gene encodes CDR1 MNHEY and CDR2 SMNVEV (reference sequence). The CDR3 coding sequence is TGTGCCAGCAGCCACACAGGGGGCGCGGGAGGTACTGAAGCTTTCTTT. Its translation is CASSHTGGAGGTEAFF.

The rearrangement joins TRBV20-1 to TRBJ2-7, with D possibly TRBD2 on 5 matching bases. The germline V gene encodes CDR1 DFQATT and CDR2 SNEGSKA (reference sequence). CDR3 length: 14 amino acids. Trimming pared 3 bases from V and 6 bases from J, leaving 18 bases between. CDR3 protein: CSASKPGLVGEQYF. The CDR3 bases are TGCAGTGCTAGTAAGCCGGGGTTAGTGGGCGAGCAGTACTTC.

About this clonotype: An end of the junction differs from the germline gene, which may be a read error. The chain recombines TRBV7-9 with TRBJ2-1; 10 nucleotides match TRBD2. The CDR3 length is 17 residues. The germline gives CDR1 SEHNR, CDR2 FQNEAQ (reference sequence). The CDR3 sequence is CASSFLGLADSNNEQFF. CDR3 DNA: TGTGCCAGCAGCTTCCTCGGACTAGCGGACTCCAACAATGAGCAGTTCTTC. The variable domain in full, with the rest retrieved from reference TRBV7-9 and TRBJ2-1, is DTGVSQNPRHKITKRGQNVTFRCDPISEHNRLYWYRQTLGQGPEFLTYFQNEAQLEKSRLLSDRFSAERPKGSFSTLEIQRTEQGDSAMYLCASSFLGLADSNNEQFFGPGTRLTVL.

This clonotype has at least ten counts. CDR3 sequence reads: CASSLGQGSEDTQYF. CDR3 in DNA: TGCGCCAGCAGCTTGGGACAGGGGTCAGAAGATACGCAGTATTTT. This sequence joins TRBV5-1 and TRBJ2-3; 8 nucleotides line up with TRBD1. Germline values: CDR1 SGHRS, CDR2 YFSETQ. The V gene end was trimmed by 0 bases and the J gene end by 5 bases; junction bases not matched to a gene: 5. CDR3 size: 15 residues.

In this sample, this clonotype turned up a few times. The chain couples TRBV7-3 to TRBJ2-3, with 7 bases identical to TRBD2. With 2 bases clipped from V and 3 bases from J, the junction kept 8 bases outside the gene matches. This CDR3 is built from 16 residues. The germline V gene encodes CDR1 SGHTA and CDR2 FQGTGA. The CDR3 loop is CASSLSGGGVTDTQYF. The CDR3, as DNA: TGTGCCAGCAGCTTATCTGGCGGGGGTGTGACAGATACGCAGTATTTT.

Only a few counts were recorded for this clonotype. This rearrangement joins TRBV11-1 to TRBJ2-1; 12 bases line up with TRBD1. CDR3 length: 18 residues. V trimming: 5 bases; J trimming: 6 bases; junction bases outside the gene matches: 14. Germline CDR1 reads SGHAT; CDR2 reads FQDESV (reference sequence). CDR3 DNA: TGTGCCAGCAGCCCTATCTACAATCCGGGACAGGGGGCCAATGAGCAGTTCTTC. It codes for CASSPIYNPGQGANEQFF.

This clonotype has a handful of counts. V is TRBV5-1 and J is TRBJ2-7; D is perhaps TRBD1 or TRBD2 (5 bases each). Germline loops: CDR1 SGHRS, CDR2 YFSETQ. This CDR3 region has 12 residues. The ends were cut back, 3 bases at V and 4 bases at J, with 8 bases in the middle. The CDR3 is CASSWDLYEQYF. The CDR3 DNA is TGCGCCAGCAGCTGGGACCTATACGAGCAGTACTTC.

This clonotype was picked up many times. The chain links TRBV10-2 to TRBJ2-1; TRBD2 agrees at 7 bases. This CDR3 is built from 13 residues. The V and J ends lost 10 bases and 6 bases, in that order; junction bases with no gene match: 9. Looked up from germline, CDR1 is WSHSY and CDR2 is SAAADI. As DNA, the CDR3 is TGCGCCACCACCCGGGACTACCTCAATGAGCAGTTCTTC. It is translated as CATTRDYLNEQFF.

This clonotype has a handful of counts. This sequence joins TRBV21-1 and TRBJ2-7. TRBV21-1 is a listed pseudogene. The CDR3 has 12 residues. CDR3 loop: CASSKVSYEQYF. Here the CDR3 DNA reads TGTGCCAGCAGCAAAGTGTCCTACGAGCAGTACTTC.

The chain uses TRBV4-1 and TRBJ2-7; no definite D call. This CDR3 is built from 13 residues. The germline gives CDR1 MGHRA, CDR2 YSYEKL. V lost 2 bases to trimming and J lost 4 bases, with 9 bases between them. Written as DNA, the CDR3 is TGCGCCAGCAGCCAACCTCTCCCTTACGAGCAGTACTTC. Its protein product is CASSQPLPYEQYF.

This clonotype appeared many times. The V call is TRBV5-1, the J call TRBJ2-7; 13 bases are a match to TRBD2. The germline gives CDR1 SGHRS, CDR2 YFSETQ. V was clipped by 0 bases and J by 5 bases; unmatched bases: 8. There are 17 residues in the CDR3. DNA for the CDR3: TGCGCCAGCAGCTTGGCGGGACCGACTAGCGGGAGGCACGAGCAGTACTTC. Residues: CASSLAGPTSGRHEQYF.

In its sample, this clonotype was seen once. The CDR3 bases are TGCAGCGTCGACAGGGTTGGCAATGAGCAGTTCTTC. It encodes CSVDRVGNEQFF. V is TRBV29-1 and J is TRBJ2-1, with 7 nucleotides matching TRBD1. The CDR3 runs to 12 residues. V gave up 6 bases and J gave up 6 bases; unmatched junction bases: 5. Germline V CDR1 and CDR2: SQVTM, ANQGSEA.

This clonotype has a count of ten or more. This chain connects TRBV4-1 to TRBJ2-1, with 11 bases matching TRBD2. The germline V gene encodes CDR1 MGHRA and CDR2 YSYEKL. J was trimmed by 10 bases and V by 3 bases; bases with no gene match: 14. The CDR3 contains 17 residues. The CDR3 loop reads CASSHGPGTSGAGEQFF. The CDR3 DNA reads as TGCGCCAGCAGCCACGGCCCCGGGACTAGCGGCGCAGGGGAGCAGTTCTTC.

This clonotype was seen more than once but under ten times. This chain uses TRBV20-1 with TRBJ2-1, with 12 bases aligning to TRBD2. CDR3 size: 19 residues. With V trimmed by 1 base and J by 5 bases, 15 bases remained unmatched. Germline CDR1 DFQATT, CDR2 SNEGSKA (reference sequence). The CDR3 bases are TGCAGTGCTAGAGGGGTGCGGGCTAGCGGGAGGGTATGGGACAATGAGCAGTTCTTC. It translates to CSARGVRASGRVWDNEQFF.

A note on this clonotype: A much larger clone sits a single nucleotide away, making a read error possible. The chain combines TRBV5-1 with TRBJ1-2; D is undetermined. V lost 0 bases to trimming and J lost 6 bases, with 6 bases between them. The germline gives CDR1 SGHRS, CDR2 YFSETQ. The CDR3 extends over 12 amino acids. The CDR3 bases are TGCGCCAGCAGCTTGGACAGACATGGCTACACCTTC. Its protein product is CASSLDRHGYTF. Using reference TRBV5-1 and TRBJ1-2 for the parts outside the CDR3, the full variable domain is KAGVTQTPRYLIKTRGQQVTLSCSPISGHRSVSWYQQTPGQGLQFLFEYFSETQRNKGNFPGRFSGRQFSNSRSEMNVSTLELGDSALYLCASSLDRHGYTFGSGTRLTVV.

V gene TRBV7-8 combines with J gene TRBJ2-2; the D is unclear. This CDR3 is 11 amino acids long. The germline V gene has CDR1 SGHVS and CDR2 FQNEAQ. V was cut by 8 bases and J by 6 bases, with 7 bases left in between. The CDR3 region is CASQSAGELFF. The CDR3 coding sequence is TGTGCCAGCCAAAGCGCCGGGGAGCTGTTTTTT. Full variable domain (rest looked up from reference TRBV7-8 and TRBJ2-2): GAGVSQSPRYKVAKRGQDVALRCDPISGHVSLFWYQQALGQGPEFLTYFQNEAQLDKSGLPSDRFFAERPEGSVSTLKIQRTQQEDSAVYLCASQSAGELFFGEGSRLTVL.

This chain links TRBV7-2 with TRBJ2-7; no definite D call. Germline V CDR1 and CDR2: SGHTA, FQGNSA. The CDR3 spans 16 residues. Deletions cut 0 bases from V and 6 bases from J, with 18 bases between. The CDR3 DNA reads as TGTGCCAGCAGCTTAGCCCTCGGCTTGTCGATGTTCGAGCAGTACTTC. It is translated as CASSLALGLSMFEQYF.

The chain joins TRBV9 to TRBJ2-1; TRBD1 matches 10 bases. The CDR3 is 16 residues long. Germline V lookup: CDR1 SGDLS, CDR2 YYNGEE. V was clipped by 5 bases and J by 2 bases; unmatched bases: 7. CDR3 bases: TGTGCCAGCAGTTTAAGACAGGGGGCTACCTACAATGAGCAGTTCTTC. The encoded protein is CASSLRQGATYNEQFF.

The rearrangement uses TRBV5-1 and TRBJ2-1, with 9 bases that match TRBD2. CDR1 and CDR2 (germline): SGHRS, YFSETQ. Unmatched junction bases numbered 6, after V lost 4 bases and J lost 4 bases. The CDR3 extends over 15 amino acids. The CDR3 is CASSTTSGGYNEQFF. The CDR3 region has the DNA TGCGCCAGCAGCACGACTAGCGGAGGGTACAATGAGCAGTTCTTC.

The chain couples TRBV29-1 to TRBJ2-5; D unresolved. The CDR3 has 17 amino acids. The V end was cut by 4 bases, the J end by 3 bases, with 24 bases between. Per the germline V gene, CDR1 is SQVTM and CDR2 is ANQGSEA. CDR3 in DNA: TGCAGCGTTGGAGTTCCCGAACGGAAACAGAATAAAGAGACCCAGTACTTC. This sequence encodes CSVGVPERKQNKETQYF.

This clonotype appeared many times. This rearrangement joins TRBV20-1 to TRBJ2-1, with D perhaps matching TRBD1 (6 bases). Trimming removed 3 bases at V and 8 bases at J, with 20 bases between. CDR1 DFQATT and CDR2 SNEGSKA come from the germline V gene (reference sequence). This CDR3 contains 15 residues. Here the CDR3 DNA reads TGCAGTGCTAGGACTTTCGGGCAGGGGCGGGATGAGCAGTTCTTC. This gives the protein CSARTFGQGRDEQFF.

The table lists this clonotype with a few counts. V is TRBV6-5 and J is TRBJ1-2; perhaps TRBD1 as D (6 bases). The CDR3 totals 11 residues. The V gene lost 8 bases and the J gene lost 12 bases, with 16 bases spanning the gap. Germline loops: CDR1 MNHEY, CDR2 SVGAGI. The CDR3 DNA is TGTGCCAGCCGAGGGGGGGTTCAGCACACCTTC. It encodes CASRGGVQHTF.

CDR3 region: CASSQEWGGRATYEQYF. CDR3 coding DNA: TGCGCCAGCAGCCAAGAATGGGGTGGCAGGGCAACCTACGAGCAGTACTTC. This chain links TRBV4-1 with TRBJ2-7; a weak D match, TRBD1 (5 bases). Germline V gene lookup returns CDR1 MGHRA and CDR2 YSYEKL. This CDR3 comprises 17 residues. Trimming cost V 0 bases and J 2 bases, with 17 bases left between them.